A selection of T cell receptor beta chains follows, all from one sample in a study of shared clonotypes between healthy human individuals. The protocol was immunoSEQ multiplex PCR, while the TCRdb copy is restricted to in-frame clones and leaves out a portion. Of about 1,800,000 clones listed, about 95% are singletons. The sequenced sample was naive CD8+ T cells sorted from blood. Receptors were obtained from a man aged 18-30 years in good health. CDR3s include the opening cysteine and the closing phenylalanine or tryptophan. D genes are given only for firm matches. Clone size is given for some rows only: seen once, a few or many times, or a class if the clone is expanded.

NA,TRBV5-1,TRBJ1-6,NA,CASSLAPGHPSSYNSPLHF,TGCGCCAGCAGCTTGGCCCCGGGACATCCGAGCTCCTATAATTCACCCCTCCACTTT
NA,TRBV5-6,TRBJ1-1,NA,CASSSMGGLGTEAFF,TGTGCCAGCAGCTCCATGGGGGGCTTGGGCACTGAAGCTTTCTTT
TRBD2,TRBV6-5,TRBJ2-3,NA,CASSPGLELDTQYF,TGTGCCAGCAGCCCGGGACTAGAACTAGATACGCAGTATTTT
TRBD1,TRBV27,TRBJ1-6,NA,CASSSSGTGSGSPLHF,TGTGCCAGCAGTTCCTCCGGGACAGGGTCGGGTTCACCCCTCCACTTT
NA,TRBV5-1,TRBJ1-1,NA,CASSLESNAEAFF,TGCGCCAGCAGCTTGGAGAGCAACGCTGAAGCTTTCTTT
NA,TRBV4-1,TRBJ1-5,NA,CASSQEGGMGPQHF,TGCGCCAGCAGCCAAGAAGGGGGAATGGGGCCCCAGCATTTT
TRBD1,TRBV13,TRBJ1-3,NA,CASSLGTGAGNTIYF,TGTGCCAGCAGCTTGGGGACAGGGGCTGGAAACACCATATATTTT
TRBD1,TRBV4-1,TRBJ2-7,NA,CASSQVVAGGYEQYF,TGCGCCAGCAGCCAAGTGGTCGCAGGGGGCTACGAGCAGTACTTC
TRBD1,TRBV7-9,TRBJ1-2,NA,CASSLGDRGFTRGYTF,TGTGCCAGCAGCTTAGGGGACAGGGGGTTTACGAGAGGCTACACCTTC
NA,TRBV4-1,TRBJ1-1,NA,CASSQDGQGTAEAFF,TGCGCCAGCAGCCAAGATGGCCAAGGAACGGCTGAAGCTTTCTTT
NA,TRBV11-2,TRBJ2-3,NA,CASSLEADTQYF,TGTGCCAGCAGCTTAGAAGCAGATACGCAGTATTTT
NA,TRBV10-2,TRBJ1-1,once,CASSESTMNTEAFF,TGCGCCAGCAGTGAGAGCACGATGAACACTGAAGCTTTCTTT
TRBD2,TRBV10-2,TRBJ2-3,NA,CASSESGGGETDTQYF,TGCGCCAGCAGTGAGTCAGGCGGGGGGGAGACAGATACGCAGTATTTT
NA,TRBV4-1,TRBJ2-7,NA,CASSQEAYSYEQYF,TGCGCCAGCAGCCAAGAGGCTTACTCCTACGAGCAGTACTTC
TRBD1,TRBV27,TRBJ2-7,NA,CASSPRDSFYEQYF,TGTGCCAGCAGCCCCCGGGACAGCTTTTACGAGCAGTACTTC
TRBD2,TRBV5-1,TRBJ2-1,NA,CASSDRLAGSYNEQFF,TGCGCCAGCAGCGACCGTCTAGCGGGGAGCTACAATGAGCAGTTCTTC
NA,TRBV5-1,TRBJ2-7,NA,CASRAGTAGSYEQYF,TGCGCCAGCAGAGCCGGGACGGCGGGCTCCTACGAGCAGTACTTC
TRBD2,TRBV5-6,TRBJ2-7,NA,CASSSGLAEAYF,TGTGCCAGCAGCTCGGGACTAGCGGAAGCGTACTTC
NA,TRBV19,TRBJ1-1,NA,CASSIRGLKRNTEAFF,TGTGCCAGTAGTATAAGGGGATTAAAGCGGAACACTGAAGCTTTCTTT
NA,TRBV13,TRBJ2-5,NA,CASSLVQETQYF,TGTGCCAGCAGCTTAGTCCAAGAGACCCAGTACTTC
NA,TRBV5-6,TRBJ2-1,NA,CASLISVAYNEQFF,TGTGCCAGCCTAATTTCGGTAGCGTACAATGAGCAGTTCTTC
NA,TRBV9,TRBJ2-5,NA,CASSVGDQETQYF,TGTGCCAGCAGCGTAGGGGACCAAGAGACCCAGTACTTC
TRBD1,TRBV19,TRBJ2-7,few,CASSIRDRAYEQYF,TGTGCCAGTAGTATCCGGGACAGGGCCTACGAGCAGTACTTC
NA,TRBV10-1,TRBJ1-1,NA,CASSFGQNTEAFF,TGCGCCAGCAGCTTTGGACAGAACACTGAAGCTTTCTTT
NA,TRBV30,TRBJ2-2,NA,CAWSASLASGELFF,TGTGCCTGGAGTGCCTCCTTGGCGTCTGGGGAGCTGTTTTTT
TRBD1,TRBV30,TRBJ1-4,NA,CAWSGPEGASWEKLFF,TGTGCCTGGAGTGGCCCTGAGGGGGCCTCGTGGGAAAAACTGTTTTTT
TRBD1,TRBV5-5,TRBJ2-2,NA,CASSLEGQGAGTGELFF,TGTGCCAGCAGCTTGGAAGGACAGGGGGCGGGGACCGGGGAGCTGTTTTTT
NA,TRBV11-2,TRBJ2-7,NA,CASSFSPGITYEQYF,TGTGCCAGCAGCTTTTCGCCAGGGATCACCTACGAGCAGTACTTC
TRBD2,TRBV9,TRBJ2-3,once,CASSPSGSADTQYF,TGTGCCAGCAGTCCTAGCGGGAGTGCAGATACGCAGTATTTT
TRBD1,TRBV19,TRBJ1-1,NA,CASSIGGQTEAFF,TGTGCCAGTAGTATCGGGGGACAGACTGAAGCTTTCTTT
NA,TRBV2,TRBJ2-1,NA,CASSGLNNEQFF,TGTGCCAGCAGTGGACTTAACAATGAGCAGTTCTTC
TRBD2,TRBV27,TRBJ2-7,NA,CASSPGLAGAEQYF,TGTGCCAGCAGTCCTGGACTAGCGGGGGCCGAGCAGTACTTC
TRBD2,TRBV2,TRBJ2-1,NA,CASSEALGASGSSSYNEQFF,TGTGCCAGCAGTGAAGCGCTTGGGGCTAGCGGGTCGAGCTCCTACAATGAGCAGTTCTTC
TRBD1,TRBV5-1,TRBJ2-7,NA,CASSGTGVPEQYF,TGCGCCAGCTCTGGGACAGGGGTTCCCGAGCAGTACTTC
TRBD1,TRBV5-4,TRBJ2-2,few,CASSWGQGAGELFF,TGTGCCAGCAGCTGGGGACAGGGCGCCGGGGAGCTGTTTTTT
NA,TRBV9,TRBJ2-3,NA,CASSDGSADTQYF,TGTGCCAGCAGCGACGGGAGTGCGGATACGCAGTATTTT
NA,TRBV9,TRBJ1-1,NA,CASSVGGGWNTEAFF,TGTGCCAGCAGCGTAGGCGGGGGGTGGAACACTGAAGCTTTCTTT
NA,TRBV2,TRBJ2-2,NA,CASNGGTGELFF,TGTGCCAGCAATGGAGGGACCGGGGAGCTGTTTTTT
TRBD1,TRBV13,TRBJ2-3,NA,CASRPRQGSADTQYF,TGTGCCAGCAGACCCCGACAGGGCAGCGCAGATACGCAGTATTTT
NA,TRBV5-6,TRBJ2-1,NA,CASSLGDSPYDNEQFF,TGTGCCAGCAGCTTAGGCGACAGTCCATACGACAATGAGCAGTTCTTC
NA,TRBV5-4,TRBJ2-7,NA,CASSTVTSYEQYF,TGTGCCAGCAGCACAGTCACCTCCTACGAGCAGTACTTC
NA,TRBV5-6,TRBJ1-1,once,CASSLQGALSSEAFF,TGTGCCAGCAGCCTGCAGGGCGCCCTGAGTTCTGAAGCTTTCTTT
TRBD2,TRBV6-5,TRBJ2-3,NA,CASSYSAGGSDTQYF,TGTGCCAGCAGTTACTCAGCGGGGGGATCAGATACGCAGTATTTT
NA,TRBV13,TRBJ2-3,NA,CASSSTGTTLTDTQYF,TGTGCCAGCAGCTCCACAGGGACTACGCTCACAGATACGCAGTATTTT
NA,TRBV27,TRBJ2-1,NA,CASSAGASYNEQFF,TGTGCCAGCAGTGCAGGGGCATCCTACAATGAGCAGTTCTTC
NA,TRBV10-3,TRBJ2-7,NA,CAISESIIGGEQYF,TGTGCCATCAGTGAGTCGATTATCGGGGGCGAGCAGTACTTC
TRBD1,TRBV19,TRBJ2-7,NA,CASSAWTGKLYEQYF,TGTGCCAGTAGTGCCTGGACAGGGAAATTATACGAGCAGTACTTC
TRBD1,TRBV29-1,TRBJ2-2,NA,CSVDPTGYTGELFF,TGCAGCGTTGACCCGACAGGGTACACCGGGGAGCTGTTTTTT
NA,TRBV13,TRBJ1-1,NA,CASSEATSLLNTEAFF,TGTGCCAGCAGCGAGGCGACGTCCCTTTTGAACACTGAAGCTTTCTTT
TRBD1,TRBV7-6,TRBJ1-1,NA,CASSYSGGTEAFF,TGTGCCAGCAGCTATTCAGGGGGCACTGAAGCTTTCTTT
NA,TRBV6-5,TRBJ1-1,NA,CASRATDTSTEAFF,TGTGCCAGCAGGGCGACAGACACAAGCACTGAAGCTTTCTTT
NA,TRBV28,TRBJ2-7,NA,CASSLPWTASSYEQYF,TGTGCCAGCAGTTTACCCTGGACGGCCAGCTCCTACGAGCAGTACTTC
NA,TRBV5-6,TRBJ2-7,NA,CASSLGQGINEQYF,TGTGCCAGCAGCCTCGGGCAGGGGATTAACGAGCAGTACTTC
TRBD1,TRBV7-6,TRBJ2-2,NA,CASSLDSAQGHTGELFF,TGTGCCAGCAGCTTAGATTCAGCACAGGGGCACACCGGGGAGCTGTTTTTT